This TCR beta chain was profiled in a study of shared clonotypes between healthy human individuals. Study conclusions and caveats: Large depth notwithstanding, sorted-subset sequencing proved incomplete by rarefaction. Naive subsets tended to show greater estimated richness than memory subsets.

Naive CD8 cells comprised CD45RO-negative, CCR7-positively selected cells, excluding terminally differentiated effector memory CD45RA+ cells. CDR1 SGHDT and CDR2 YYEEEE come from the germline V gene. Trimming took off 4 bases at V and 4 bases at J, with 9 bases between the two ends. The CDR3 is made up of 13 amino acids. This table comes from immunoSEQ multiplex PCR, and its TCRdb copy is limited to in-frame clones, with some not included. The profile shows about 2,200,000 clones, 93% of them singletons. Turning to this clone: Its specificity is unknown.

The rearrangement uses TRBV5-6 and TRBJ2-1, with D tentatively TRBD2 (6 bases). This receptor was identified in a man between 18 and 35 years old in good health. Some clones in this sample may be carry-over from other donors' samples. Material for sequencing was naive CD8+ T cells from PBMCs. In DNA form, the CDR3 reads TGTGCCAGCAGCCCGCGGGATTACAATGAGCAGTTCTTC. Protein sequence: CASSPRDYNEQFF.